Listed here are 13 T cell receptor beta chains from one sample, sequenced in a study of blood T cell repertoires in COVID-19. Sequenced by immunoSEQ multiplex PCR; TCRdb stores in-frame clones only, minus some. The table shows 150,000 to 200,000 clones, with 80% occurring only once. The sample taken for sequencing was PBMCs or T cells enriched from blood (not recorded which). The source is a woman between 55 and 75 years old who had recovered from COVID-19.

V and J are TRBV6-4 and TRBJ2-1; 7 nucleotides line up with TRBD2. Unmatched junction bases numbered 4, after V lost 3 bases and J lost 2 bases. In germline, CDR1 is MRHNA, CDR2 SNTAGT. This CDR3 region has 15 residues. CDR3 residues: CASSEVAGAYNEQFF. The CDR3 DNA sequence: TGTGCCAGCAGTGAAGTGGCGGGGGCCTACAATGAGCAGTTCTTC.

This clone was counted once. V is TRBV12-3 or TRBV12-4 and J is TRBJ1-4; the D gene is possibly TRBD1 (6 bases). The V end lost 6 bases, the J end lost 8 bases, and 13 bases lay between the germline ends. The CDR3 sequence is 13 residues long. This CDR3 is CASRRTVREKLFF. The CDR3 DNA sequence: TGTGCCAGCAGGAGGACAGTCCGAGAAAAACTGTTTTTT.

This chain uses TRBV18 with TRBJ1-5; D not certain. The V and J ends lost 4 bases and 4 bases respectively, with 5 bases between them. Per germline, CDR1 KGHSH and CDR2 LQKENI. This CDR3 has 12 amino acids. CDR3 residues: CASSRQNQPQHF. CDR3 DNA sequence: TGTGCCAGCTCACGTCAGAATCAGCCCCAGCATTTT.

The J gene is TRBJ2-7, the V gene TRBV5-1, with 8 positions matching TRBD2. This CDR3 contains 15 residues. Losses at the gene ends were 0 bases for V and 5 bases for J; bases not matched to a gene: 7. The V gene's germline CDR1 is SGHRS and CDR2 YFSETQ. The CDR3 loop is CASSLVGGVSHEQYF. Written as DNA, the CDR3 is TGCGCCAGCAGCTTGGTCGGGGGGGTTTCCCACGAGCAGTACTTC.

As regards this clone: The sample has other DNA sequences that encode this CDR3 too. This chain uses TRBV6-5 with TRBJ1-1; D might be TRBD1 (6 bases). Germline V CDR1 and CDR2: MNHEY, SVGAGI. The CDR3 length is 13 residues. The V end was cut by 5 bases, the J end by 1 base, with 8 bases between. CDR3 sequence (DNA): TGTGCCAGCAGTCTACAGGGGAACACTGAAGCTTTCTTT. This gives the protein CASSLQGNTEAFF.

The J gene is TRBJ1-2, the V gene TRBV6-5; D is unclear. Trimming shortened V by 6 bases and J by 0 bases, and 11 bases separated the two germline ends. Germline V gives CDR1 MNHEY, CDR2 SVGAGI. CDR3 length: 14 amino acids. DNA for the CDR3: TGTGCCAGCAGAGGCGGACTTCCTAACTATGGCTACACCTTC. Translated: CASRGGLPNYGYTF.

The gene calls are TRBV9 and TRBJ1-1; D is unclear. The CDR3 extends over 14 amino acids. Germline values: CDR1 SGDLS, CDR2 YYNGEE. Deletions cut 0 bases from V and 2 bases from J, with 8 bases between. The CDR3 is CASSVDGFNTEAFF. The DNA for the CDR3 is TGTGCCAGCAGCGTAGATGGCTTTAACACTGAAGCTTTCTTT.

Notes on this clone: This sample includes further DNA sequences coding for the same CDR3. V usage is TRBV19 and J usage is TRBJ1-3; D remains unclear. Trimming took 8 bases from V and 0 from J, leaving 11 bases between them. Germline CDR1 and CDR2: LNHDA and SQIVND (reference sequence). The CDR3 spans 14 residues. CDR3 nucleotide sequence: TGTGCCAGTGGTCCCCTAGGCTCTGGAAACACCATATATTTT. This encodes CASGPLGSGNTIYF.

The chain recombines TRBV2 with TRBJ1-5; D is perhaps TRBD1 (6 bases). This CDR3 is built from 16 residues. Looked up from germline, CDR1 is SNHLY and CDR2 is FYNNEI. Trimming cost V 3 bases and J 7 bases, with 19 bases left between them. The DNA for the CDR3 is TGTGCCAGCAGTGAGGACAGTTTGGTAATTGGGCAGCCCCAGCATTTT. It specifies CASSEDSLVIGQPQHF.

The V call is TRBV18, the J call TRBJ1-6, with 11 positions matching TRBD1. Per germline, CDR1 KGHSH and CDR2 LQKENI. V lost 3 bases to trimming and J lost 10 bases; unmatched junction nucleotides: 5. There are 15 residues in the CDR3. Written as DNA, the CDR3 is TGTGCCAGCTCACCGGACAGGGGGCCGGAATCACCCCTCCACTTT. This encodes CASSPDRGPESPLHF.

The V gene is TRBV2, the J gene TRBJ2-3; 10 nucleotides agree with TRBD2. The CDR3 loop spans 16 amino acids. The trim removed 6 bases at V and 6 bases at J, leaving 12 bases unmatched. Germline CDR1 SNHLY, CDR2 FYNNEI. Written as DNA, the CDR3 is TGTGCCAGCAGCCCGATATTACTAGCGGGGACCGATACGCAGTATTTT. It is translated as CASSPILLAGTDTQYF.

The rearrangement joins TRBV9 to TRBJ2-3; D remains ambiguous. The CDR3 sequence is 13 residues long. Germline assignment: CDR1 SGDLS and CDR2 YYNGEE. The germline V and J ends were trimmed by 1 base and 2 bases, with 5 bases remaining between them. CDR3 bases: TGTGCCAGCAGCGTAATCTCCACAGATACGCAGTATTTT. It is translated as CASSVISTDTQYF.

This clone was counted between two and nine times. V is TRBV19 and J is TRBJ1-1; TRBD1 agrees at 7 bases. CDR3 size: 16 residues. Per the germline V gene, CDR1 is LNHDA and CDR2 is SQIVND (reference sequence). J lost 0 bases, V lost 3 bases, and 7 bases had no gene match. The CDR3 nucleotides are TGTGCCAGTAGTATCGACAGGGCTTCGGTGAACACTGAAGCTTTCTTT. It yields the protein CASSIDRASVNTEAFF.